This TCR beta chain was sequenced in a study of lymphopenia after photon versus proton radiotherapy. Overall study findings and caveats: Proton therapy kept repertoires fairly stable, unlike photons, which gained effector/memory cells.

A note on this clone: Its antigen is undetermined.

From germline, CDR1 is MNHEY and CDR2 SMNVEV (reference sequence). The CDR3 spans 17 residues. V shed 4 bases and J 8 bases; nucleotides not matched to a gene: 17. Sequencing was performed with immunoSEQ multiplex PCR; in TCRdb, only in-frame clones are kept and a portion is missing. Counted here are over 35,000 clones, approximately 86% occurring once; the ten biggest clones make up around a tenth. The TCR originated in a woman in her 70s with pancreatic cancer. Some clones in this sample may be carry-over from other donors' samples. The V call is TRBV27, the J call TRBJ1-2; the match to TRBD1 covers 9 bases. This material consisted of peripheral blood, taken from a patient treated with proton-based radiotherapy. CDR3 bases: TGTGCCAGCAGTTCCCCTGCCCAGAACAGGGGGCTTAAGGGCTACACCTTC. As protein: CASSSPAQNRGLKGYTF.